This passage covers 9 T cell receptor beta chains from one sample sequenced in a study of blood T cell repertoires in COVID-19. Profiling relied on immunoSEQ multiplex PCR, and the TCRdb table lists in-frame clones only, not all of them. The sample records approximately 260,000 clones, over 65% being singletons. Sample: peripheral blood. These TCRs come from a man aged 55 to 70 who had recovered from COVID-19.

As concerns this clone: The same CDR3 also results from other DNA sequences found in this sample. The gene calls are TRBV28 and TRBJ2-7; TRBD1 agrees at 10 bases. The junction had 4 bases not matched to a gene; V was cut back by 6 bases and J by 2 bases. This CDR3 is 14 amino acids long. Per germline, CDR1 MDHEN and CDR2 SYDVKM. The CDR3 spells CASRPGQGPYEQYF. CDR3 bases: TGTGCCAGCAGACCGGGACAGGGGCCCTACGAGCAGTACTTC.

Points on this clone: Other nucleotide sequences from this sample produce the same CDR3. The chain combines TRBV5-1 with TRBJ2-5; the D gene is possibly TRBD2 (6 bases). Germline V gene sequence: CDR1 SGHRS, CDR2 YFSETQ. Between the trimmed V and J ends, which lost 0 bases and 2 bases, there was a span of 8 bases. The CDR3 spans 14 residues. The CDR3 spells CASSLGGIQETQYF. The CDR3 DNA sequence: TGCGCCAGCAGCTTGGGCGGGATACAAGAGACCCAGTACTTC.

This clone was recorded once. This chain uses TRBV6-1 with TRBJ2-7; no reliable D call. The CDR3 runs to 15 residues. Germline loops: CDR1 MNHNS, CDR2 SASEGT. V lost 0 bases and J 3 bases, leaving 12 bases between the germline ends. The CDR3 is CASSEAGAASYEQYF. CDR3 DNA: TGTGCCAGCAGTGAAGCAGGAGCAGCAAGCTACGAGCAGTACTTC.

This sequence joins TRBV7-9 and TRBJ1-2, with 10 bases that match TRBD1. The V and J ends lost 5 bases and 5 bases, in that order; junction bases with no gene match: 11. The CDR3 has 16 residues. Looked up from germline, CDR1 is SEHNR and CDR2 is FQNEAQ (reference sequence). The CDR3: CASSATGGGGEYGYTF. In DNA, the CDR3 is TGTGCCAGCAGCGCGACAGGGGGCGGGGGTGAATATGGCTACACCTTC.

This clone was seen a single time. The chain links TRBV30 to TRBJ2-5; the match to TRBD2 covers 11 bases. This CDR3 has 14 amino acids. The V and J ends lost 4 bases and 4 bases, in that order; junction bases with no gene match: 5. CDR1 is GTSNPN and CDR2 is SVGIG in the germline V gene (reference sequence). The CDR3 spells CAWTSGGLRETQYF. The DNA of the CDR3 is TGTGCCTGGACTAGCGGGGGGTTGAGAGAGACCCAGTACTTC. Full variable domain (missing parts from reference TRBV30 and TRBJ2-5): SQTIHQWPATLVQPVGSPLSLECTVEGTSNPNLYWYRQAAGRGLQLLFYSVGIGQISSEVPQNLSASRPQDRQFILSSKKLLLSDSGFYLCAWTSGGLRETQYFGPGTRLLVL.

The chain joins TRBV28 to TRBJ2-3; perhaps TRBD2 as D (6 bases). V was pared by 5 bases and J by 1 base, with 16 bases between. Germline values: CDR1 MDHEN, CDR2 SYDVKM. This CDR3 has 16 amino acids. The CDR3: CASSPGWGVGTDTQYF. CDR3 sequence (DNA): TGTGCCAGCAGTCCAGGCTGGGGGGTCGGCACAGATACGCAGTATTTT. Full variable domain (outside the CDR3, taken from reference TRBV28 and TRBJ2-3): DVKVTQSSRYLVKRTGEKVFLECVQDMDHENMFWYRQDPGLGLRLIYFSYDVKMKEKGDIPEGYSVSREKKERFSLILESASTNQTSMYLCASSPGWGVGTDTQYFGPGTRLTVL.

In this sample, this clone turned up once. The rearrangement joins TRBV4-1 to TRBJ2-2, with TRBD2 matching over 9 bases. This CDR3 comprises 18 residues. Germline V gene lookup returns CDR1 MGHRA and CDR2 YSYEKL. Germline trimming cut 1 base from V and 1 base from J; bases unmatched to any gene: 7. In DNA, the CDR3 is TGCGCCAGCAGCCAAGTGCCTAGCGGGGAGATGAACACCGGGGAGCTGTTTTTT. This encodes CASSQVPSGEMNTGELFF.

This chain links TRBV25-1 with TRBJ2-4; TRBD1 is a possible D gene (6 bases). Germline loops: CDR1 MGHDK, CDR2 SYGVNS. This CDR3 has 13 amino acids. The V end was cut by 10 bases, the J end by 8 bases, with 18 bases between. The chain's CDR3 is CATQGQRSDIQYF. CDR3 nucleotides: TGTGCCACCCAAGGACAGCGCTCTGACATTCAGTACTTC.

The chain links TRBV3-1 (or the pseudogene TRBV3-2) to TRBJ1-1; D is undetermined. Deletions cut 1 base from V and 0 bases from J, with 9 bases between. Germline CDR1 reads LGHDT; CDR2 reads YNNKEL (reference sequence). The CDR3 sequence is 15 residues long. CDR3 region: CASSQGWSMNTEAFF. The DNA of the CDR3 is TGTGCCAGCAGCCAAGGATGGAGTATGAACACTGAAGCTTTCTTT.